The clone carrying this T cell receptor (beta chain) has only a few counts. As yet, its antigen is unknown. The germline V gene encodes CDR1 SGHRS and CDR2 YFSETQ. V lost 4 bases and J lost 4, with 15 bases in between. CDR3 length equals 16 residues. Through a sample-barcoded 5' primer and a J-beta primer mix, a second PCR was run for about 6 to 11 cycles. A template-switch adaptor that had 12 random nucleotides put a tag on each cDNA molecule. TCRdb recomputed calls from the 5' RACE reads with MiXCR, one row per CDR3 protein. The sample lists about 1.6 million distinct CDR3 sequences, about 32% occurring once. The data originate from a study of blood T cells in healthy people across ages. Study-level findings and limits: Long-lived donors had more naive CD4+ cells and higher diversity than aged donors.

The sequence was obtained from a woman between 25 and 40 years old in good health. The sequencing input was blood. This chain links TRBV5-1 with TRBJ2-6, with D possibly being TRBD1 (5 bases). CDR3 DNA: TGCGCCAGCAGCCCTTCCCAGGGCCCCGGGGCCAACGTCCTGACTTTC. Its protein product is CASSPSQGPGANVLTF. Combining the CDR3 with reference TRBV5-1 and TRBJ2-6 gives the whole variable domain KAGVTQTPRYLIKTRGQQVTLSCSPISGHRSVSWYQQTPGQGLQFLFEYFSETQRNKGNFPGRFSGRQFSNSRSEMNVSTLELGDSALYLCASSPSQGPGANVLTFGAGSRLTVL.